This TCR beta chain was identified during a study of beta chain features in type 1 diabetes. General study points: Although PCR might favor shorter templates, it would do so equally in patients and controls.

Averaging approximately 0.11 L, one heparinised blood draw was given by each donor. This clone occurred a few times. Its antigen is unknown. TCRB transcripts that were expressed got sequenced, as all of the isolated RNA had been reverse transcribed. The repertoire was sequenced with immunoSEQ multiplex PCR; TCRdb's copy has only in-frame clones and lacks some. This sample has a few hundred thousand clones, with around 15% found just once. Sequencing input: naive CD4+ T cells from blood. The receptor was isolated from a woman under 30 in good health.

CDR3 bases: TGTGCCAGCAGCTTACGCCGACGGACTATCAATGAGCAGTTCTTC. It codes for CASSLRRRTINEQFF. This chain connects TRBV7-9 to TRBJ2-1; maybe TRBD2 (6 bases). CDR1 is SEHNR and CDR2 is FQNEAQ in the germline V gene (reference sequence). The CDR3 loop spans 15 amino acids. Trimming shortened V by 2 bases and J by 6 bases, and 14 bases separated the two germline ends.